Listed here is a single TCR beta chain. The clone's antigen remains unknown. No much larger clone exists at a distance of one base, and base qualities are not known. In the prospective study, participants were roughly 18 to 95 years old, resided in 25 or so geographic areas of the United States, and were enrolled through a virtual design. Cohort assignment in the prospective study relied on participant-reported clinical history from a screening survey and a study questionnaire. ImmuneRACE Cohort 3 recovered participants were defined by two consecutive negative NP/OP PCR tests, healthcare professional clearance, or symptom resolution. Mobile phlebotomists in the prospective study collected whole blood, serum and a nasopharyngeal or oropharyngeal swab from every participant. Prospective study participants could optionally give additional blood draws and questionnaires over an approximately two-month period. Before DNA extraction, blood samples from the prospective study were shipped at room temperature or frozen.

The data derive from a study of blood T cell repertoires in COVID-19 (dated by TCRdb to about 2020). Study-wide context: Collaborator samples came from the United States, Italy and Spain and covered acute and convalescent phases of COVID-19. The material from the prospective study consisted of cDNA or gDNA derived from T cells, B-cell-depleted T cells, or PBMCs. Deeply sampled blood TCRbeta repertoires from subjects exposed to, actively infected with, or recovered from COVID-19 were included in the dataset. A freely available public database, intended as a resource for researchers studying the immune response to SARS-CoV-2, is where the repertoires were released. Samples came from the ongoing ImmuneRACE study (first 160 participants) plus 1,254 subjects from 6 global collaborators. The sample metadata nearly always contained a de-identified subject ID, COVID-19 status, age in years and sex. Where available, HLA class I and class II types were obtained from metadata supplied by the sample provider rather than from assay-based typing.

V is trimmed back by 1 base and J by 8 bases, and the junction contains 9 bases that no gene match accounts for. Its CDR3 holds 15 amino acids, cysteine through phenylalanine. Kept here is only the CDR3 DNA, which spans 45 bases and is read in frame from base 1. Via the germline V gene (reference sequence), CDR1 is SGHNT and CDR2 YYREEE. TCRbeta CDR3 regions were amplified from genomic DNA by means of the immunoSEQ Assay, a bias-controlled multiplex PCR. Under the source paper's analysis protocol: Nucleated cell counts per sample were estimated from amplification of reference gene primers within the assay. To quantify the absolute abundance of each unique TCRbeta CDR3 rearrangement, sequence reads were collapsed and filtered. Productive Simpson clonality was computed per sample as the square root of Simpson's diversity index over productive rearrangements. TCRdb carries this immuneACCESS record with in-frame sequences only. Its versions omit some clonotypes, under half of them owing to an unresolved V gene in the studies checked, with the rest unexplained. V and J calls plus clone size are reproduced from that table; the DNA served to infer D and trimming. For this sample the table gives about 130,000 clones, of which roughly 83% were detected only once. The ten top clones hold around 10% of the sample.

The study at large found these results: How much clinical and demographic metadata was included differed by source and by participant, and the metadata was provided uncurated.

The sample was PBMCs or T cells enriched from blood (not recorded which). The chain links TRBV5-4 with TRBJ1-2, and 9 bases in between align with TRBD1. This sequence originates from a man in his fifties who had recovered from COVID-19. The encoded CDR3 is CASSLQGDRGTGYTF. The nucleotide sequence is TGTGCCAGCAGCTTGCAAGGAGACAGGGGGACGGGCTACACCTTC.